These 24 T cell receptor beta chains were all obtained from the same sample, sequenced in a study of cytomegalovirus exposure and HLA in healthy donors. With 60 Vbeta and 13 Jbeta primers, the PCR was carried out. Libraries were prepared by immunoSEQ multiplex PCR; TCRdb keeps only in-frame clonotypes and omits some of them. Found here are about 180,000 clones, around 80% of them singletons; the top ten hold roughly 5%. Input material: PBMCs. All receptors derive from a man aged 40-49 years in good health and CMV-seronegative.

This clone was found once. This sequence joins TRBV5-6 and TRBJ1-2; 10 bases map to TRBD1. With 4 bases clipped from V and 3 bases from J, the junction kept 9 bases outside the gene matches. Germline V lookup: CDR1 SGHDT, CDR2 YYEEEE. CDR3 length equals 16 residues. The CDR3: CASSPVRTGGYYGYTF. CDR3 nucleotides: TGTGCCAGCAGCCCCGTCCGGACAGGGGGGTACTATGGCTACACCTTC.

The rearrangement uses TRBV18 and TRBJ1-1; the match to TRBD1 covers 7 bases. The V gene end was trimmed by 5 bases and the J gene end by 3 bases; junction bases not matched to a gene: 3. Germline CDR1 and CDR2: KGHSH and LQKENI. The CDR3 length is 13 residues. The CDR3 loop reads CASSAQGDTEAFF. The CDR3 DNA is TGTGCCAGCTCAGCTCAGGGGGACACTGAAGCTTTCTTT.

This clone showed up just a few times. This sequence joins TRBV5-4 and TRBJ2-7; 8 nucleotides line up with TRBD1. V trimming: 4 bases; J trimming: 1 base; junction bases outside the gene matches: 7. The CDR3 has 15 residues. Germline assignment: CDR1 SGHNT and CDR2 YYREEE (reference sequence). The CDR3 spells CASSRTGGGSYEQYF. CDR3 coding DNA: TGTGCCAGCAGCAGAACAGGGGGAGGATCCTACGAGCAGTACTTC.

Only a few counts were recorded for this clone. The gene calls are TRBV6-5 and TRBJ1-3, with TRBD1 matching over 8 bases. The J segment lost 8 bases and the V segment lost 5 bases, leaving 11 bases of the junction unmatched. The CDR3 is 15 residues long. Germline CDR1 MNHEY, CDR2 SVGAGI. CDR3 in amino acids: CASSPTGGPMDTIYF. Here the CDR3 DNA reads TGTGCCAGCAGTCCAACAGGGGGACCAATGGACACCATATATTTT.

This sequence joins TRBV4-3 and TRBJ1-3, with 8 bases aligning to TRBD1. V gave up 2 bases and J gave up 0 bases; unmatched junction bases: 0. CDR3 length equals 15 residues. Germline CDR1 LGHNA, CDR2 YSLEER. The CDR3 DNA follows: TGCGCCAGCAGCCAACAGGGGGCCTCTGGAAACACCATATATTTT. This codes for CASSQQGASGNTIYF.

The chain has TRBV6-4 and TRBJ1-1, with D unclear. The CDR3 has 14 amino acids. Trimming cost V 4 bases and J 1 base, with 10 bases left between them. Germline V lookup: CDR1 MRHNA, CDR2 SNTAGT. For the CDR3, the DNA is TGTGCCAGCAGTGTGGCCCCGGGGAACACTGAAGCTTTCTTT. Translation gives CASSVAPGNTEAFF.

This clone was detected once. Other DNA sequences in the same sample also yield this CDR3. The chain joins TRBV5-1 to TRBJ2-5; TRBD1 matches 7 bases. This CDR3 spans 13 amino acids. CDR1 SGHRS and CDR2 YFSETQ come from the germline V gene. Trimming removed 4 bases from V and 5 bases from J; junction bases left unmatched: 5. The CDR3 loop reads CASSLDRVETQYF. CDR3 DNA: TGCGCCAGCAGCCTCGACAGGGTTGAGACCCAGTACTTC.

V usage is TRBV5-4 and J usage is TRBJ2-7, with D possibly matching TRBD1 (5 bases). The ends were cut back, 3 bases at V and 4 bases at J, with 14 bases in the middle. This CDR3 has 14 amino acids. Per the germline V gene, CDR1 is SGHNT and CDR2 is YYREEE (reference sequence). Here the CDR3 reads CASSSVQASYEQYF. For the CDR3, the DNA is TGTGCCAGCAGCTCGGTACAGGCCTCTTACGAGCAGTACTTC.

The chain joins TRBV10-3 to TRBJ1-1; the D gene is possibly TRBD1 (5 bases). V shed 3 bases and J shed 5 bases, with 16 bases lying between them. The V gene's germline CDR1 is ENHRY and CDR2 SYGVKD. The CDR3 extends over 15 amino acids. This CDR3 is CAISDQTLRGTEAFF. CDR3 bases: TGTGCCATCAGTGACCAGACTCTAAGGGGAACTGAAGCTTTCTTT.

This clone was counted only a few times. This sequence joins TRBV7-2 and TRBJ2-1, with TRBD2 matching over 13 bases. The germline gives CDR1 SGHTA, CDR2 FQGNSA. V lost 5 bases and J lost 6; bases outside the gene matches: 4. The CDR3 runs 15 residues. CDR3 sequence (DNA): TGTGCCAGCAGCGCAAGGACTAGCGGGAGCAATGAGCAGTTCTTC. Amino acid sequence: CASSARTSGSNEQFF.

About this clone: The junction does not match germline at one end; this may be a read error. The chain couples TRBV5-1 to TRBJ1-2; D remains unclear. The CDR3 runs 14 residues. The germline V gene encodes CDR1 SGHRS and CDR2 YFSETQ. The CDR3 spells CVSSLHSRDYGYTF. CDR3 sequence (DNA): TGCGTCAGCAGCTTGCACAGTCGAGACTATGGCTACACCTTC. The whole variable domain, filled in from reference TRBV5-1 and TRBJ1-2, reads KAGVTQTPRYLIKTRGQQVTLSCSPISGHRSVSWYQQTPGQGLQFLFEYFSETQRNKGNFPGRFSGRQFSNSRSEMNVSTLELGDSALYLCVSSLHSRDYGYTFGSGTRLTVV.

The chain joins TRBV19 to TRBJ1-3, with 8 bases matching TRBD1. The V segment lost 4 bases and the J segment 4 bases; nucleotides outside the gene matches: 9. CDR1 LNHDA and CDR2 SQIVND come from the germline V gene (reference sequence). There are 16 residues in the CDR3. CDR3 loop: CASSTRQGSRGNTIYF. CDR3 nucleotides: TGTGCCAGTAGTACCCGACAGGGGTCGCGGGGAAACACCATATATTTT.

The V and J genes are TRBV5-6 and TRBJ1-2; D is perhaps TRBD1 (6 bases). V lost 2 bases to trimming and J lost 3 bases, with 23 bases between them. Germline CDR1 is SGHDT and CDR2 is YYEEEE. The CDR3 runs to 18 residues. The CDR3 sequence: CASSLINWGRMMDYGYTF. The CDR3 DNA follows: TGTGCCAGCAGCTTAATCAATTGGGGGCGTATGATGGACTATGGCTACACCTTC.

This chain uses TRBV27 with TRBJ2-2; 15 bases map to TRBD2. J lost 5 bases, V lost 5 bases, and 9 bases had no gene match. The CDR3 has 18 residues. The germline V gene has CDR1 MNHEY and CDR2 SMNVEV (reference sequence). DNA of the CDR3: TGTGCCAGCAGTAGAGGACTAGCGGGAGGGCGGGGGACCGGGGAGCTGTTTTTT. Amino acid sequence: CASSRGLAGGRGTGELFF.

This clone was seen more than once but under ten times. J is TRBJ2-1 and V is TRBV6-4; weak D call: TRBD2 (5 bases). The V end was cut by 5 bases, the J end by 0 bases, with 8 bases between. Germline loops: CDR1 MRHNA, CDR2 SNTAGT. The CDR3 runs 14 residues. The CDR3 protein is CASSPEGSYNEQFF. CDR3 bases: TGTGCCAGCAGTCCCGAGGGCTCCTACAATGAGCAGTTCTTC.

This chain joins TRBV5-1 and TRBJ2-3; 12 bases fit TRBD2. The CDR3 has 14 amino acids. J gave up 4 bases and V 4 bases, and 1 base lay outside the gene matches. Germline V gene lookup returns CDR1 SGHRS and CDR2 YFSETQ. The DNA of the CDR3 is TGCGCCAGCAGCCGACTAGCGGGAGCAGATACGCAGTATTTT. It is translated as CASSRLAGADTQYF.

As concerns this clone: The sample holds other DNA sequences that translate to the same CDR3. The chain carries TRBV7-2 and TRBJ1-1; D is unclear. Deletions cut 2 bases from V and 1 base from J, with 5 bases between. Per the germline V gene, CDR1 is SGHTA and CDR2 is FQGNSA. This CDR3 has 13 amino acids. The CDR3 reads CASSLRGNTEAFF. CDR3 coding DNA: TGTGCCAGCAGCTTAAGAGGGAACACTGAAGCTTTCTTT.

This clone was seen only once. CDR3 in amino acids: CASSPAGRAQYF. For the CDR3, the DNA is TGTGCCAGCAGTCCAGCGGGACGTGCGCAGTATTTT. The chain has TRBV27 and TRBJ2-3, with 7 bases lining up with TRBD2. Germline CDR1 and CDR2: MNHEY and SMNVEV (reference sequence). V shed 5 bases and J 10 bases; nucleotides not matched to a gene: 6. The CDR3 extends over 12 amino acids.

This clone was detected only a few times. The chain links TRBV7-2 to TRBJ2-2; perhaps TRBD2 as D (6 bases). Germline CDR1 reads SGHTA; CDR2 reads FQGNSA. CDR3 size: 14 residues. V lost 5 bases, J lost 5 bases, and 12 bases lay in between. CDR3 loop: CASSPGLTTGELFF. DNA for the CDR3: TGTGCCAGCAGCCCGGGACTTACAACCGGGGAGCTGTTTTTT.

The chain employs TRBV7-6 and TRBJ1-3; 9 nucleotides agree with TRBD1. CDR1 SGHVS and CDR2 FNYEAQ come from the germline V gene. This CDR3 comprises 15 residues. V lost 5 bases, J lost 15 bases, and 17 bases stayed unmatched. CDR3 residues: CASSQTGTGLSLTYF. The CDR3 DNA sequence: TGTGCCAGCAGCCAGACCGGGACAGGGCTGAGCCTGACATATTTT.

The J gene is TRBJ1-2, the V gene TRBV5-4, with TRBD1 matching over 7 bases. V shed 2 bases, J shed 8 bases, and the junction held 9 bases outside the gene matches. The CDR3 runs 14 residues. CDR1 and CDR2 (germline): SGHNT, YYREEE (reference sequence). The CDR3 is CASSFPDRAWGYTF. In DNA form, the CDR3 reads TGTGCCAGCAGCTTCCCCGACAGGGCCTGGGGCTACACCTTC.

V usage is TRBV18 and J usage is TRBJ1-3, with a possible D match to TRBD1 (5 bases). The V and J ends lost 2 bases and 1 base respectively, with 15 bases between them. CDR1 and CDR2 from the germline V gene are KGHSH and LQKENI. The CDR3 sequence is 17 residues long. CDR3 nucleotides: TGTGCCAGCTCACCATGGGGGGAGCAAATATCTGGAAACACCATATATTTT. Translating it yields CASSPWGEQISGNTIYF.

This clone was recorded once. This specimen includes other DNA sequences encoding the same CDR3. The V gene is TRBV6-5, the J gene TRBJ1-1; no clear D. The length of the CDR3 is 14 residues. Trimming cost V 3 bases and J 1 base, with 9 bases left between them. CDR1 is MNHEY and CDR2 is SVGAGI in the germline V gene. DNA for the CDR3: TGTGCCAGCAGTTATAGCGGAGGGAACACTGAAGCTTTCTTT. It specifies CASSYSGGNTEAFF.

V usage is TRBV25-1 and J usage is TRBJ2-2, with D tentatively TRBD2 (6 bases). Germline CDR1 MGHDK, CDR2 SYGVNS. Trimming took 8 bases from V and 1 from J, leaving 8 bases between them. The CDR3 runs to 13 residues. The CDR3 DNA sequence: TGTGCCAGCGGGGGGAGGAACACCGGGGAGCTGTTTTTT. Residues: CASGGRNTGELFF.